Listed below are T cell receptor beta chains from one sample, sequenced in a study of human thymus T cells. Produced via immunoSEQ multiplex PCR; TCRdb's table is partial and in-frame only. In the table there are about 78,000 clones, roughly 96% of which are singletons. Specimen: thymus tissue. The receptors derive from a boy less than two years old with a congenital heart defect but otherwise immunologically healthy. The CDR3 runs from the conserved cysteine through the conserved F or W. D genes are given only for firm matches. For some rows the clone size is stated as once, few or many, or as a class when expanded; others skip it.

J gene: TRBJ2-1; D gene: NA; V gene: TRBV4-2; clone size: NA; CDR3 protein: CASSQEYNEQFF; CDR3 DNA: TGTGCCAGCAGCCAAGAGTACAATGAGCAGTTCTTC
J gene: TRBJ2-7; D gene: NA; V gene: TRBV28; clone size: once; CDR3 protein: CASSYQGPRAEQYF; CDR3 DNA: TGTGCCAGCAGTTACCAGGGTCCCAGGGCCGAGCAGTACTTC
J gene: TRBJ2-2; D gene: NA; V gene: TRBV15; clone size: NA; CDR3 protein: CATSSPIRGDTGELFF; CDR3 DNA: TGTGCCACCAGCTCCCCGATCCGGGGCGACACCGGGGAGCTGTTTTTT
J gene: TRBJ1-5; D gene: NA; V gene: TRBV21-1; clone size: NA; CDR3 protein: CASWTPNQPQHF; CDR3 DNA: TGTGCCAGCTGGACACCAAATCAGCCCCAGCATTTT
J gene: TRBJ2-7; D gene: NA; V gene: TRBV5-6; clone size: NA; CDR3 protein: CASSLAWGEQYF; CDR3 DNA: TGTGCCAGCAGCTTGGCTTGGGGGGAGCAGTACTTC
J gene: TRBJ2-7; D gene: NA; V gene: TRBV19; clone size: NA; CDR3 protein: CASNGGDEQYF; CDR3 DNA: TGTGCCAGTAACGGGGGCGACGAGCAGTACTTC
J gene: TRBJ2-7; D gene: NA; V gene: TRBV27; clone size: NA; CDR3 protein: CASSSPNSGYAYEQYF; CDR3 DNA: TGTGCCAGCAGTTCCCCAAATAGCGGTTACGCCTACGAGCAGTACTTC
J gene: TRBJ2-7; D gene: NA; V gene: TRBV4-2; clone size: NA; CDR3 protein: CASSQATPEGSYEQYF; CDR3 DNA: TGTGCCAGCAGCCAGGCTACCCCCGAAGGGAGTTACGAGCAGTACTTC
J gene: TRBJ2-7; D gene: NA; V gene: TRBV12-5; clone size: NA; CDR3 protein: CASGRVREEGSYEQYF; CDR3 DNA: TGTGCTAGTGGTAGAGTCAGGGAAGAGGGCTCCTACGAGCAGTACTTC
J gene: TRBJ2-1; D gene: NA; V gene: TRBV4-2; clone size: NA; CDR3 protein: CASSHSFSPGTSYNEQFF; CDR3 DNA: TGTGCCAGCAGCCATTCATTCTCGCCGGGGACCTCCTACAATGAGCAGTTCTTC
J gene: TRBJ2-1; D gene: NA; V gene: TRBV2; clone size: NA; CDR3 protein: CASSESHNEQFF; CDR3 DNA: TGTGCCAGCAGTGAATCCCACAATGAGCAGTTCTTC
J gene: TRBJ2-1; D gene: NA; V gene: TRBV27; clone size: NA; CDR3 protein: CASSSVPPSSYNEQFF; CDR3 DNA: TGTGCCAGCAGTTCGGTACCTCCTAGCTCCTACAATGAGCAGTTCTTC
J gene: TRBJ2-5; D gene: NA; V gene: TRBV27; clone size: NA; CDR3 protein: CASSLRKRTKETQYF; CDR3 DNA: TGTGCCAGCAGTTTACGGAAGCGGACAAAAGAGACCCAGTACTTC
J gene: TRBJ2-2; D gene: TRBD1; V gene: TRBV12-5; clone size: NA; CDR3 protein: CASGLAGTGGNTGELFF; CDR3 DNA: TGTGCTAGTGGTTTGGCCGGCACAGGGGGCAACACCGGGGAGCTGTTTTTT
J gene: TRBJ2-5; D gene: TRBD2; V gene: TRBV5-1; clone size: NA; CDR3 protein: CASSFSGSWETQYF; CDR3 DNA: TGCGCCAGCAGCTTTAGCGGGAGTTGGGAGACCCAGTACTTC
J gene: TRBJ2-2; D gene: NA; V gene: TRBV18; clone size: once; CDR3 protein: CASSPHEVNTGELFF; CDR3 DNA: TGTGCCAGCTCACCACACGAGGTGAACACCGGGGAGCTGTTTTTT
J gene: TRBJ2-2; D gene: NA; V gene: TRBV7-9; clone size: NA; CDR3 protein: CASSLEGGVTGELFF; CDR3 DNA: TGTGCCAGCAGCTTAGAGGGCGGGGTTACCGGGGAGCTGTTTTTT
J gene: TRBJ1-2; D gene: TRBD1; V gene: TRBV30; clone size: NA; CDR3 protein: CAWSSPGTGFNYGYTF; CDR3 DNA: TGTGCCTGGAGTTCACCCGGGACAGGGTTTAACTATGGCTACACCTTC
J gene: TRBJ2-3; D gene: TRBD2; V gene: TRBV2; clone size: NA; CDR3 protein: CASSPLYTSGSRYTQYF; CDR3 DNA: TGTGCCAGCAGCCCACTCTATACTAGCGGGAGTAGGTATACGCAGTATTTT
J gene: TRBJ2-7; D gene: TRBD1; V gene: TRBV5-4; clone size: NA; CDR3 protein: CASSLNRGLYEQYF; CDR3 DNA: TGTGCCAGCAGCTTAAACAGGGGGCTATACGAGCAGTACTTC
J gene: TRBJ2-4; D gene: TRBD2; V gene: TRBV4-2; clone size: NA; CDR3 protein: CASSQEASGRAKAKNIQYF; CDR3 DNA: TGTGCCAGCAGCCAAGAGGCTAGCGGGAGGGCTAAGGCCAAAAACATTCAGTACTTC
J gene: TRBJ2-3; D gene: TRBD2; V gene: TRBV29-1; clone size: once; CDR3 protein: CSVAGGAPPTDTQYF; CDR3 DNA: TGCAGCGTTGCGGGGGGGGCACCCCCCACAGATACGCAGTATTTT
J gene: TRBJ2-5; D gene: TRBD2; V gene: TRBV4-3; clone size: once; CDR3 protein: CASSQEKGLAGGPETQYF; CDR3 DNA: TGCGCCAGCAGCCAAGAGAAGGGACTAGCGGGGGGGCCAGAGACCCAGTACTTC
J gene: TRBJ2-1; D gene: TRBD2; V gene: TRBV19; clone size: NA; CDR3 protein: CASSTYSTSGSSYNEQFF; CDR3 DNA: TGTGCCAGTAGTACCTACTCGACTAGCGGGAGCTCCTACAATGAGCAGTTCTTC
J gene: TRBJ1-4; D gene: NA; V gene: TRBV7-9; clone size: once; CDR3 protein: CASSRRTERKLFF; CDR3 DNA: TGTGCCAGCAGCCGCCGGACAGAAAGAAAACTGTTTTTT
J gene: TRBJ1-2; D gene: NA; V gene: TRBV6-4; clone size: NA; CDR3 protein: CASSDSTVWGQEGYTF; CDR3 DNA: TGTGCCAGCAGTGACTCGACGGTATGGGGCCAGGAGGGCTACACCTTC
J gene: TRBJ2-1; D gene: TRBD2; V gene: TRBV7-9; clone size: once; CDR3 protein: CASSLGLGTSGGNEQFF; CDR3 DNA: TGTGCCAGCAGCTTAGGTTTAGGGACTAGCGGGGGAAATGAGCAGTTCTTC
J gene: TRBJ2-1; D gene: TRBD2; V gene: TRBV6-6; clone size: NA; CDR3 protein: CASSTGTSGSYNEQFF; CDR3 DNA: TGTGCCAGCAGCACGGGGACTAGCGGCTCCTACAATGAGCAGTTCTTC
J gene: TRBJ2-7; D gene: NA; V gene: TRBV11-2; clone size: NA; CDR3 protein: CASSPHLNHEQYF; CDR3 DNA: TGTGCCAGCAGCCCTCACCTTAATCACGAGCAGTACTTC
J gene: TRBJ2-5; D gene: NA; V gene: TRBV28; clone size: NA; CDR3 protein: CASTFRDIGETQYF; CDR3 DNA: TGTGCCAGCACCTTCAGGGATATAGGAGAGACCCAGTACTTC
J gene: TRBJ2-7; D gene: TRBD1; V gene: TRBV5-1; clone size: NA; CDR3 protein: CASSPRGSYEQYF; CDR3 DNA: TGCGCCAGCAGCCCCAGGGGGTCCTACGAGCAGTACTTC
J gene: TRBJ2-1; D gene: TRBD2; V gene: TRBV7-9; clone size: NA; CDR3 protein: CASYLRSGTSSYNEQFF; CDR3 DNA: TGTGCCAGCTATCTCCGAAGCGGGACGAGCTCCTACAATGAGCAGTTCTTC
J gene: TRBJ2-1; D gene: TRBD2; V gene: TRBV6-1; clone size: NA; CDR3 protein: CASSDGTSVEQFF; CDR3 DNA: TGTGCCAGCAGTGACGGAACTAGCGTCGAGCAGTTCTTC
J gene: TRBJ2-1; D gene: NA; V gene: TRBV6-4; clone size: NA; CDR3 protein: CASSDIVPTTVNEQFF; CDR3 DNA: TGTGCCAGCAGTGACATAGTGCCTACTACTGTCAATGAGCAGTTCTTC